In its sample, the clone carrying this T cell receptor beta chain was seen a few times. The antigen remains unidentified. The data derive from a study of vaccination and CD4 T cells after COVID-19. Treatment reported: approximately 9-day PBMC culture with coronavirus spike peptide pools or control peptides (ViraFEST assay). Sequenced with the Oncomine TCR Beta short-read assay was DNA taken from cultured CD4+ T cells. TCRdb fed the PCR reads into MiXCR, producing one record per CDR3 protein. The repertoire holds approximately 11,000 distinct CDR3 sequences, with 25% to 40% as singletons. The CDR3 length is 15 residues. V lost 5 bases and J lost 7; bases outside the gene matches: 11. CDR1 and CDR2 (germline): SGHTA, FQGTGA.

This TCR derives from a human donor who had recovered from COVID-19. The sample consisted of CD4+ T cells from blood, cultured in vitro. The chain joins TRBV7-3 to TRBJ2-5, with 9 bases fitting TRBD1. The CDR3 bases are TGTGCCAGCAGCCTAAACACGGACAGGGGAGGGACCCAGTACTTC. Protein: CASSLNTDRGGTQYF.